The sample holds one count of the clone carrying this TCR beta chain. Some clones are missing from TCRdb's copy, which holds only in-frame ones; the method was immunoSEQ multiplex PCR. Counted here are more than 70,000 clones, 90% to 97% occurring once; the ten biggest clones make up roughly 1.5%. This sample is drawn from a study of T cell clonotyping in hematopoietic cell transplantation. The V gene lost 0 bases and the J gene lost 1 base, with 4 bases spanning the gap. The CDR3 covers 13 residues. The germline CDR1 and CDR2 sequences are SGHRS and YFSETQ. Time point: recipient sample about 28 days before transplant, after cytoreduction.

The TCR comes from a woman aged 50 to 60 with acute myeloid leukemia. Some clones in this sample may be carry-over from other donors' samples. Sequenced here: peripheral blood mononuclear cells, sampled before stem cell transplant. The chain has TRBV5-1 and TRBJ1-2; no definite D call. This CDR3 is CASSLGGNYGYTF. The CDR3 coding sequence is TGCGCCAGCAGCTTGGGGGGTAACTATGGCTACACCTTC. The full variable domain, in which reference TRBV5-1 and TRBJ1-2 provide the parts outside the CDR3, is KAGVTQTPRYLIKTRGQQVTLSCSPISGHRSVSWYQQTPGQGLQFLFEYFSETQRNKGNFPGRFSGRQFSNSRSEMNVSTLELGDSALYLCASSLGGNYGYTFGSGTRLTVV.